The clone carrying this T cell receptor (beta chain) was found a few times. Antigen unknown. A quantitative 5'-RACE method, one with molecular barcodes, was used to make TCR beta libraries. TCRdb fed the 5' RACE reads into MiXCR, producing one record per CDR3 protein. Of 200,000 to 250,000 distinct CDR3 sequences listed, 7.3% are singletons. This CDR3 region has 15 residues. CDR1 is LNHDA, CDR2 SQIVND, per germline (reference sequence). Trimming shortened V by 1 base and J by 4 bases, and 11 bases separated the two germline ends. This sample was taken from a study of CD8 T cells in ankylosing spondylitis. Study-level findings and limits: Clones that were linked to disease were CD8+ and were relatively rare in peripheral blood. There was reportedly significant enrichment of clones that were disease-linked in matched ankylosing spondylitis synovial fluid. Characteristic of ankylosing spondylitis blood, it appeared, was a TCR beta motif comprising roughly 8 highly homologous variants. Some motif variants had been reported before (in reactive arthritis synovial fluid and blood).

Sequences were obtained from blood, either unsorted or a sorted T cell fraction (not recorded which). The receptor comes from a male donor with ankylosing spondylitis. The V call is TRBV19, the J call TRBJ2-1; the D gene could be TRBD1 or TRBD2 (5 bases each). The chain's CDR3 is CASSIGGPTYNEQFF. The DNA of the CDR3 is TGTGCCAGTAGTATAGGGGGACCGACTTACAATGAGCAGTTCTTC.